This T cell receptor beta chain comes out of a study of blood T cell repertoires in COVID-19. The CDR3 extends over 13 amino acids. Germline V gene sequence: CDR1 SQVTM, CDR2 ANQGSEA. V lost 6 bases and J 4 bases, leaving 15 bases between the germline ends. Per the original methods: The authors estimated nucleated cell counts from reference gene primer amplification. Profiling relied on immunoSEQ multiplex PCR, and the TCRdb table lists in-frame clones only, not all of them. D and trimming come from the DNA, and the V and J calls and clone size come from that table. The sample includes over 250,000 clones, roughly 88% of them seen just once.

The chain is built from TRBV29-1 and TRBJ1-1; D is perhaps TRBD1 (6 bases). Sequenced material: peripheral blood. The clonotype comes from a woman in her twenties or thirties with acute or convalescent COVID-19. In DNA, the CDR3 is TGCAGCGTACAGGGACCCTTCGGCACTGAAGCTTTCTTT. Amino acid sequence: CSVQGPFGTEAFF. The whole variable domain, filled in from reference TRBV29-1 and TRBJ1-1, reads SAVISQKPSRDICQRGTSLTIQCQVDSQVTMMFWYRQQPGQSLTLIATANQGSEATYESGFVIDKFPISRPNLTFSTLTVSNMSPEDSSIYLCSVQGPFGTEAFFGQGTRLTVV.